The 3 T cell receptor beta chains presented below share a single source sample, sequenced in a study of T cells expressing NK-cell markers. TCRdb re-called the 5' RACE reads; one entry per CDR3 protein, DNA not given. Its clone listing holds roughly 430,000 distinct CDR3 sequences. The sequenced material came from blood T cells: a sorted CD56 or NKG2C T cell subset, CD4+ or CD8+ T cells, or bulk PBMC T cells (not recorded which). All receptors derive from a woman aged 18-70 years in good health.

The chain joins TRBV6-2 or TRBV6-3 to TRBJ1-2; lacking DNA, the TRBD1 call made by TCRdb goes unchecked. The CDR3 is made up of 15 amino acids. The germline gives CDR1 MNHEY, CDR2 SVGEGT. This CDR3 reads CASSYPRTGGRGYTF.

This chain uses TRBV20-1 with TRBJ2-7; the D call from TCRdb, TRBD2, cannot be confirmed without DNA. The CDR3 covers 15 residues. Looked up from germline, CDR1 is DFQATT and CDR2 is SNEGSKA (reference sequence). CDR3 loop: CSARSGAGLTYEQYF.

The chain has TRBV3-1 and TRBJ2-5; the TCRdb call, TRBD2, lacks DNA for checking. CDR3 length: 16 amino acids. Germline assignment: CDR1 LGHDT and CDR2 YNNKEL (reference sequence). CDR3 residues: CASSPWTSGRGETQYF.